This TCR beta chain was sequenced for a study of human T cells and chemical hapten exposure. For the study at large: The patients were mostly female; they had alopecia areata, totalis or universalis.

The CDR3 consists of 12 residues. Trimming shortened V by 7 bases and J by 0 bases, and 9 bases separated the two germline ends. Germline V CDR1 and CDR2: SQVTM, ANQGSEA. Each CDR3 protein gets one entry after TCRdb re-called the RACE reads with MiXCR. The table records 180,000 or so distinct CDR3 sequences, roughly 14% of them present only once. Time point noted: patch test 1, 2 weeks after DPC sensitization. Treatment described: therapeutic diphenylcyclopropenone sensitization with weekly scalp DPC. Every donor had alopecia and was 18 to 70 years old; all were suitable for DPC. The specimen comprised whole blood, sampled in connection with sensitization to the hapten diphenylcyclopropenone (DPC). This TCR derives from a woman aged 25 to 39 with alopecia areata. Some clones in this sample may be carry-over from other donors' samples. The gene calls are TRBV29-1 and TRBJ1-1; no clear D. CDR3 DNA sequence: TGCAGCGCTGGGGAGCTGAACACTGAAGCTTTCTTT. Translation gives CSAGELNTEAFF.